This TCR beta chain was sequenced for a study of blood T cell repertoires in COVID-19. About the research overall: COVID-19 samples collected from the United States, Italy and Spain covered acute and convalescent phases.

This CDR3 region has 13 residues. The V and J ends lost 4 bases and 6 bases respectively, with 12 bases between them. Per the germline V gene, CDR1 is MNHEY and CDR2 is SMNVEV (reference sequence). Methods used by the authors: Estimation of nucleated cell counts was performed using reference gene primer amplification. The repertoire was sequenced with immunoSEQ multiplex PCR; TCRdb's copy has only in-frame clones and lacks some. V and J calls plus clone size are reproduced from that table; the DNA served to infer D and trimming. The sample includes 250,000 or so clones, more than 75% seen only once; the top ten take over 1.2%.

The clonotype originates from a woman in her forties who had recovered from COVID-19. Sequencing was carried out using peripheral blood. The gene calls are TRBV27 and TRBJ1-2, with D unclear. CDR3: CASSSSWGDGYTF. Written as DNA, the CDR3 is TGTGCCAGCAGTTCCTCCTGGGGAGATGGCTACACCTTC.